This TCR beta chain was captured by sequencing in a study of blood T cell repertoires in COVID-19. This CDR3 has 15 residues. Germline CDR1 and CDR2: SGHRS and YFSETQ. V shed 4 bases and J 8 bases; nucleotides not matched to a gene: 9. The assay was immunoSEQ multiplex PCR, and TCRdb's table has in-frame clones only and misses some. This table has a few hundred thousand clones, 75% to 90% appearing once. The receptor was derived from a man between 18 and 35 years old with active or convalescent COVID-19. The gene calls are TRBV5-1 and TRBJ1-3, with 10 nucleotides matching TRBD1. Material for sequencing was peripheral blood. CDR3: CASSRGQGPIDTIYF. In DNA form, the CDR3 reads TGCGCCAGCAGCCGGGGACAGGGGCCCATAGACACCATATATTTT.